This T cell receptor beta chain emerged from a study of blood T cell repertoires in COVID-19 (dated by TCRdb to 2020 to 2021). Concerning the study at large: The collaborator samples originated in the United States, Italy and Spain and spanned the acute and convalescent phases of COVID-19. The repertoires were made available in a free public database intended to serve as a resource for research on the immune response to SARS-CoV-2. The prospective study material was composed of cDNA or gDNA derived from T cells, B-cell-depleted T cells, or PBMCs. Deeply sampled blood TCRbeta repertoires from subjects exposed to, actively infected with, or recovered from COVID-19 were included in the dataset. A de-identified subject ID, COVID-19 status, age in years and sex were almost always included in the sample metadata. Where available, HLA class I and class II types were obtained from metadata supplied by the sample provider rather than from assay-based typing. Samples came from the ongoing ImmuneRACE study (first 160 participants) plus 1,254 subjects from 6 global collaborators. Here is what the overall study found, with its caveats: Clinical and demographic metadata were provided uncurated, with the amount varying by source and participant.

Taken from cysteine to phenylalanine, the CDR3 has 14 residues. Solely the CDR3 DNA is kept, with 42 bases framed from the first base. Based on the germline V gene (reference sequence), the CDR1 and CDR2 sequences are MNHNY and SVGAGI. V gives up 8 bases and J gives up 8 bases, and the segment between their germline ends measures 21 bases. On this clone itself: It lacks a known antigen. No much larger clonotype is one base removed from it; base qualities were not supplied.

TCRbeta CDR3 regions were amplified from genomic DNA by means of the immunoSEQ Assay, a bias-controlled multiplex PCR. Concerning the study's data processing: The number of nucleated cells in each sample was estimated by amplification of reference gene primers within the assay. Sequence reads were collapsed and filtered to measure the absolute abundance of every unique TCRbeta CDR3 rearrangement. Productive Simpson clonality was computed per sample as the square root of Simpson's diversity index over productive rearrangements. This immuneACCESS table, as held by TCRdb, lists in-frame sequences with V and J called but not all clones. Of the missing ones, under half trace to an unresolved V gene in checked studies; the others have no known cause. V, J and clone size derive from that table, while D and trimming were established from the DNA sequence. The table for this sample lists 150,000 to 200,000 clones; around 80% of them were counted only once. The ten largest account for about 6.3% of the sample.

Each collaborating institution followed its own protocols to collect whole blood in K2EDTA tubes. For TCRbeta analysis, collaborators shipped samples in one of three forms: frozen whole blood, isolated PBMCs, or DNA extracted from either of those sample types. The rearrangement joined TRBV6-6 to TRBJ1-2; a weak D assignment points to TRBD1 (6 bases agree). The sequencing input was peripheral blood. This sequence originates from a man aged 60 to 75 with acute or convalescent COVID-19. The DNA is TGTGCCAGCCGCTTATCGGGACAAGGAAGCGGCTACACCTTC. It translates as CASRLSGQGSGYTF.